Listed here are 32 T cell receptor beta chains from one sample, sequenced in a study of OX40 agonist ivuxolimab in advanced cancers. The assay was immunoSEQ multiplex PCR, and TCRdb's table has in-frame clones only and misses some. This table has tens of thousands of clones, around 86% appearing once. Sample: CD4+ or CD8+ T cells sorted from blood, taken in a trial of the OX40 agonist ivuxolimab. All receptors come from an adult with an advanced solid tumor such as melanoma, head and neck, liver or kidney cancer.

The chain combines TRBV7-9 with TRBJ2-1; TRBD2 agrees at 10 bases. CDR3 length: 14 amino acids. Germline lookup yields CDR1 SEHNR and CDR2 FQNEAQ (reference sequence). J gave up 9 bases and V 7 bases, and 9 bases lay outside the gene matches. The chain's CDR3 is CASTPLAGVFEQFF. The CDR3 region has the DNA TGTGCCAGCACCCCCCTAGCGGGAGTTTTTGAGCAGTTCTTC.

This sequence joins TRBV5-5 and TRBJ2-3, with 7 positions matching TRBD2. V was clipped by 1 base and J by 5 bases; unmatched bases: 4. This CDR3 spans 14 amino acids. Germline CDR1 SGHKS, CDR2 YYEKEE (reference sequence). The CDR3 region has the DNA TGTGCCAGCAGCTTGAGAGCGGGAAGAGATACGCAGTATTTT. Encoded protein: CASSLRAGRDTQYF.

The chain recombines TRBV19 with TRBJ1-2; D gene ambiguous. The CDR3 is 12 amino acids. The V end lost 5 bases, the J end lost 5 bases, and 9 bases lay between the germline ends. Germline-derived CDR1 and CDR2 are LNHDA and SQIVND (reference sequence). This CDR3 reads CASSLSVYGYTF. CDR3 sequence (DNA): TGTGCCAGTAGTCTGTCAGTTTATGGCTACACCTTC.

The chain combines TRBV5-1 with TRBJ1-4, with TRBD1 matching over 11 bases. CDR3 size: 14 residues. Per germline, CDR1 SGHRS and CDR2 YFSETQ. The J segment lost 11 bases and the V segment lost 4 bases, leaving 7 bases of the junction unmatched. CDR3 bases: TGCGCCAGCAGCGATCCCGGACAGGGGGCGAAACTGTTTTTT. Encoded protein: CASSDPGQGAKLFF. The complete variable domain, with remaining parts taken from reference TRBV5-1 and TRBJ1-4, reads KAGVTQTPRYLIKTRGQQVTLSCSPISGHRSVSWYQQTPGQGLQFLFEYFSETQRNKGNFPGRFSGRQFSNSRSEMNVSTLELGDSALYLCASSDPGQGAKLFFGSGTQLSVL.

V is TRBV6-5 and J is TRBJ1-3; no firm D call. V was trimmed by 6 bases and J by 4 bases, leaving 4 bases between them. The CDR3 is made up of 11 amino acids. Germline values: CDR1 MNHEY, CDR2 SVGAGI. CDR3 amino acids: CASSQGNTIYF. CDR3 sequence (DNA): TGTGCCAGCAGCCAGGGAAACACCATATATTTT.

This clone was seen a few times. The chain combines TRBV28 with TRBJ2-3; no clear D. Deletions cut 7 bases from V and 2 bases from J, with 7 bases between. Germline CDR1 reads MDHEN; CDR2 reads SYDVKM. The CDR3 contains 12 residues. The CDR3 is CASTTPTDTQYF. The CDR3 DNA reads TGTGCCAGCACCACACCCACAGATACGCAGTATTTT.

The rearrangement uses TRBV20-1 and TRBJ2-3; the match to TRBD2 covers 8 bases. Germline-derived CDR1 and CDR2 are DFQATT and SNEGSKA (reference sequence). This CDR3 contains 11 residues. The DNA of the CDR3 is TGCATGAGCGGGAGACGAGATACGCAGTATTTT. Its protein product is CMSGRRDTQYF.

The chain employs TRBV28 and TRBJ1-2; D not resolved. Deletions cut 3 bases from V and 7 bases from J, with 12 bases between. Germline-derived CDR1 and CDR2 are MDHEN and SYDVKM. The CDR3 runs to 13 residues. The CDR3 DNA reads TGTGCCAGCAGTTTCTCACACGGCGGTGGCTACACCTTC. It is translated as CASSFSHGGGYTF.

This chain joins TRBV7-2 and TRBJ1-5, with TRBD1 identical over 10 bases. The V gene's germline CDR1 is SGHTA and CDR2 FQGNSA. Germline trimming cut 6 bases from V and 0 bases from J; bases unmatched to any gene: 11. The CDR3 covers 18 residues. In DNA, the CDR3 is TGTGCCAGCAGTAGGGACAGGGGAAGTAGTGGTAGCAATCAGCCCCAGCATTTT. Its translation: CASSRDRGSSGSNQPQHF.

The chain uses TRBV5-4 and TRBJ2-1; the D is unclear. The CDR3 totals 13 residues. The germline V gene has CDR1 SGHNT and CDR2 YYREEE (reference sequence). Deletions cut 6 bases from V and 10 bases from J, with 17 bases between. CDR3 nucleotide sequence: TGTGCCAGCACCCGCTACGAGTCAGGCGAGCAGTTCTTC. It translates to CASTRYESGEQFF.

This sequence joins TRBV27 and TRBJ2-7, with a tentative D call TRBD2 (6 bases). The CDR3 sequence is 13 residues long. V lost 6 bases to trimming and J lost 7 bases, with 16 bases between them. Germline V gene data show CDR1 as MNHEY and CDR2 as SMNVEV (reference sequence). The CDR3: CASRRLRAGEQYF. The CDR3 DNA is TGTGCCAGCAGAAGACTGAGGGCGGGGGAGCAGTACTTC.

The V call is TRBV6-4, the J call TRBJ2-3, with 8 positions matching TRBD1. The CDR3 loop spans 14 amino acids. V lost 6 bases, J lost 0 bases, and 2 bases stayed unmatched. CDR1 MRHNA and CDR2 SNTAGT come from the germline V gene. The CDR3 region is CASSRDRSTDTQYF. The CDR3 DNA reads as TGTGCCAGCAGCCGGGACAGGAGCACAGATACGCAGTATTTT.

The chain links TRBV19 to TRBJ2-4; 10 nucleotides agree with TRBD2. CDR1 and CDR2 (germline): LNHDA, SQIVND (reference sequence). The CDR3 extends over 14 amino acids. The J segment lost 4 bases and the V segment lost 7 bases, leaving 4 bases of the junction unmatched. The DNA for the CDR3 is TGTGCCAGTACCGCTAGCGGGGGAAAAAACATTCAGTACTTC. Its translation is CASTASGGKNIQYF.

This clone turned up a few times. The chain couples TRBV5-6 to TRBJ1-2; D remains unclear. Germline CDR1 SGHDT, CDR2 YYEEEE. V lost 4 bases to trimming and J lost 7 bases, with 11 bases between them. The CDR3 length is 12 residues. The CDR3 DNA reads as TGTGCCAGCAGCAACGACCGGGCTGGCTACACCTTC. This sequence encodes CASSNDRAGYTF.

This chain uses TRBV15 with TRBJ1-1; D is possibly TRBD1 (5 bases). In germline, CDR1 is LNHNV, CDR2 YYDKDF (reference sequence). The V end lost 0 bases, the J end lost 2 bases, and 10 bases lay between the germline ends. CDR3 length equals 15 residues. CDR3 coding DNA: TGTGCCACCAGCAGAGAGGGACGGGGAAACACTGAAGCTTTCTTT. Protein product: CATSREGRGNTEAFF.

The chain uses TRBV19 and TRBJ2-7, with D hard to call. Per the germline V gene, CDR1 is LNHDA and CDR2 is SQIVND (reference sequence). The length of the CDR3 is 13 residues. V was clipped by 3 bases and J by 3 bases, with 9 bases between them. The CDR3 DNA reads TGTGCCAGTAGTATCGGCGTAGGCTACGAGCAGTACTTC. It yields the protein CASSIGVGYEQYF.

The gene calls are TRBV27 and TRBJ2-7; 15 bases match TRBD2. Germline V gives CDR1 MNHEY, CDR2 SMNVEV (reference sequence). This CDR3 region has 18 residues. J lost 1 base, V lost 5 bases, and 9 bases had no gene match. Here the CDR3 reads CASSPRTSGRADSYEQYF. For the CDR3, the DNA is TGTGCCAGCAGTCCGCGGACTAGCGGGAGGGCCGATTCCTACGAGCAGTACTTC.

V is TRBV19 and J is TRBJ2-3, with TRBD2 matching over 10 bases. CDR3 length: 16 amino acids. The V gene end was trimmed by 8 bases and the J gene end by 2 bases; junction bases not matched to a gene: 10. In germline, CDR1 is LNHDA, CDR2 SQIVND (reference sequence). The CDR3 region is CASVPTLAGITDTQYF. CDR3 nucleotide sequence: TGTGCCAGTGTTCCTACACTAGCGGGGATCACAGATACGCAGTATTTT.

This sequence joins TRBV6-5 and TRBJ2-5, with 10 bases that match TRBD1. With V trimmed by 6 bases and J by 2 bases, 3 bases remained unmatched. Germline assignment: CDR1 MNHEY and CDR2 SVGAGI. This CDR3 has 14 amino acids. Written as DNA, the CDR3 is TGTGCCAGCAGCCGGGACAGGGGTCAAGAGACCCAGTACTTC. This codes for CASSRDRGQETQYF.

The chain joins TRBV19 to TRBJ2-3; D unclear. CDR1 is LNHDA and CDR2 is SQIVND in the germline V gene (reference sequence). Between the trimmed V and J ends, which lost 5 bases and 1 base, there was a span of 7 bases. The CDR3 spans 13 residues. The CDR3 DNA is TGTGCCAGTAGTCTCTACGGCACAGATACGCAGTATTTT. Translation: CASSLYGTDTQYF.

The chain recombines TRBV28 with TRBJ2-3, with D possibly matching TRBD1 (5 bases). This CDR3 comprises 16 residues. V lost 5 bases and J lost 2, with 17 bases in between. Germline V gives CDR1 MDHEN, CDR2 SYDVKM. CDR3 nucleotide sequence: TGTGCCAGCAGTGACAGTGTGGGGTACGTCACAGATACGCAGTATTTT. This codes for CASSDSVGYVTDTQYF.

CDR3 in amino acids: CASSLLLGQPQHF. CDR3 DNA: TGTGCCAGCAGCTTACTTTTGGGGCAGCCCCAGCATTTT. The chain employs TRBV7-7 and TRBJ1-5; unclear D gene. The CDR3 spans 13 residues. Germline V CDR1 and CDR2: SSHAT, FNYEAQ (reference sequence). The V end lost 2 bases, the J end lost 7 bases, and 9 bases lay between the germline ends.

V is TRBV11-1 and J is TRBJ2-5, with a tentative D call TRBD1 (6 bases). Germline V lookup: CDR1 SGHAT, CDR2 FQDESV (reference sequence). V was shortened by 0 bases and J by 5 bases, with 13 bases between the two germline ends. The CDR3 extends over 15 amino acids. The CDR3, as DNA: TGTGCCAGCAGCTTAGCGCTCACAGGGCCCGAGACCCAGTACTTC. This sequence encodes CASSLALTGPETQYF. Supplemented by reference TRBV11-1 and TRBJ2-5, the full variable domain reads EAEVAQSPRYKITEKSQAVAFWCDPISGHATLYWYRQILGQGPELLVQFQDESVVDDSQLPKDRFSAERLKGVDSTLKIQPAELGDSAMYLCASSLALTGPETQYFGPGTRLLVL.

The rearrangement uses TRBV11-2 and TRBJ2-7; 7 bases fit TRBD1. Trimming took 1 base from V and 3 from J; bases not matched to a gene: 6. There are 15 residues in the CDR3. Per germline, CDR1 SGHAT and CDR2 FQNNGV. CDR3 sequence reads: CASSLGQGDFYEQYF. For the CDR3, the DNA is TGTGCCAGCAGCTTAGGGCAGGGGGATTTCTACGAGCAGTACTTC.

The rearrangement joins TRBV16 to TRBJ2-7, with D possibly TRBD2 on 5 matching bases. CDR3 length: 15 residues. Trimming shortened V by 0 bases and J by 3 bases, and 12 bases separated the two germline ends. Germline CDR1 KGHSY, CDR2 FQNENV. CDR3 region: CASSQSRLAGYEQYF. In nucleotides, the CDR3 is TGTGCCAGCAGCCAATCTCGCCTAGCTGGCTACGAGCAGTACTTC.

V gene TRBV4-1 combines with J gene TRBJ2-1; D possibly corresponds to TRBD2 (6 bases). With 0 bases removed from V and 9 bases from J, the gap between germline ends came to 21 bases. Germline CDR1 is MGHRA and CDR2 is YSYEKL. The CDR3 length is 17 residues. In DNA, the CDR3 is TGCGCCAGCAGCCAAGATAAGCTCGCGGGGCAGCTGGGTGAGCAGTTCTTC. It translates to CASSQDKLAGQLGEQFF.

This clone was recorded only once. The chain joins TRBV6-5 to TRBJ2-7, with D perhaps TRBD2 (6 bases). Trimming shortened V by 6 bases and J by 2 bases, and 11 bases separated the two germline ends. Germline V CDR1 and CDR2: MNHEY, SVGAGI. CDR3 length: 13 amino acids. CDR3 sequence: CASRASGAYEQYF. DNA of the CDR3: TGTGCCAGCAGGGCGTCGGGGGCCTACGAGCAGTACTTC.

This clone was seen once. J is TRBJ1-2 and V is TRBV4-3, with 9 bases identical to TRBD1. Germline assignment: CDR1 LGHNA and CDR2 YSLEER. The length of the CDR3 is 16 residues. The V and J ends lost 4 bases and 8 bases, in that order; junction bases with no gene match: 14. CDR3: CASSPGTGPLFWGYTF. Written as DNA, the CDR3 is TGCGCCAGCAGCCCAGGGACAGGGCCCCTTTTCTGGGGCTACACCTTC.

V is TRBV19 and J is TRBJ2-7; D tentatively reads TRBD1 or TRBD2 (5 bases each). The V gene's germline CDR1 is LNHDA and CDR2 SQIVND (reference sequence). This CDR3 is 13 amino acids long. Trimming pared 9 bases from V and 7 bases from J, leaving 19 bases between. The CDR3 nucleotides read TGTGCCAGCCGGGACGGGTGGATCGGGGAGCAGTACTTC. The encoded protein is CASRDGWIGEQYF.

The V gene is TRBV5-1, the J gene TRBJ2-5, with a possible D match to TRBD2 (7 bases). The CDR3 has 15 amino acids. V lost 5 bases to trimming and J lost 1 base, with 15 bases between them. The germline V gene has CDR1 SGHRS and CDR2 YFSETQ. This CDR3 is CASRPPGGTQETQYF. The CDR3 DNA reads as TGCGCCAGCAGACCTCCGGGGGGCACCCAAGAGACCCAGTACTTC.

This chain links TRBV19 with TRBJ2-4; a possible D gene is TRBD2 (6 bases). Trimming stripped 3 bases from V and 3 bases from J, with 15 bases between. Germline V gives CDR1 LNHDA, CDR2 SQIVND (reference sequence). This CDR3 spans 16 amino acids. The CDR3 spells CASSMGLGSGKNIQYF. The CDR3 DNA follows: TGTGCCAGTAGTATGGGGTTGGGTAGCGGCAAAAACATTCAGTACTTC.

This clone appeared a single time. This chain uses TRBV2 with TRBJ2-1; D not certain. In germline, CDR1 is SNHLY, CDR2 FYNNEI. V lost 1 base, J lost 4 bases, and 5 bases lay in between. This CDR3 is built from 13 residues. The chain's CDR3 is CASSEVGYNEQFF. In nucleotides, the CDR3 is TGTGCCAGCAGTGAAGTGGGGTACAATGAGCAGTTCTTC.